This T cell receptor beta chain was recorded in a study of graft-versus-host responses after intestinal transplantation. Overall study context: Anti-thymocyte globulin induction was given to all recipients, followed by tacrolimus and steroids for about 3 years. Study-wide results and limits: GvH clonotypes were identified within recipient marrow, with a subset emerging first in ileum or blood. Graft-donor T cell macrochimerism coincided with high graft-versus-host to host-versus-graft clonal ratios in allografts. Early declines in HvG clones that occurred post-transplant were associated with peak circulating GvH clone levels.

Profiling relied on immunoSEQ multiplex PCR, and the TCRdb table lists in-frame clones only, not all of them. Among 95,000 or so clones, around 90% were seen once, and the ten largest hold about 16%. With regard to this clone: Antigen: not known.

Trimming took 3 bases from V and 7 from J, leaving 10 bases between them. CDR3 length: 12 amino acids. Germline assignment: CDR1 SGHKS and CDR2 YYEKEE (reference sequence). The rearrangement links TRBV5-5 to TRBJ1-1; D is undetermined. Sequencing used PBMCs, obtained about 460 days after intestinal transplant. This TCR came from a human patient who received an intestinal transplant, so some T cells may come from the graft donor. The CDR3: CASSYTGGEAFF. The CDR3 DNA sequence: TGTGCCAGCAGCTACACGGGCGGTGAAGCTTTCTTT.